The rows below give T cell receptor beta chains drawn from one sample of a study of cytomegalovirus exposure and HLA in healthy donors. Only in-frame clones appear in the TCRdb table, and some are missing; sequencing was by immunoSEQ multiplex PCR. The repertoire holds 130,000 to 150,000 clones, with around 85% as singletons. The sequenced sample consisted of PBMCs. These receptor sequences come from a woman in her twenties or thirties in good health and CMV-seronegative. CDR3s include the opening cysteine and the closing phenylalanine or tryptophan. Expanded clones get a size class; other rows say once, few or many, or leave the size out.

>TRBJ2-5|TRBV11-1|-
CASRQGLYETQYF
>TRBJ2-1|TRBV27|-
CASSLGGEVWQFF
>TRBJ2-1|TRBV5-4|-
CASSSGLAPISYNEQFF
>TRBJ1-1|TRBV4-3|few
CASSQVLGGHTEAFF
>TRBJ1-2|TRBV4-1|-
CASSLTGDSYGYTF
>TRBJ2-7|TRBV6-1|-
CASSVYGGALREQYF
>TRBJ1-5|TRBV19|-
CASSWTGGNRGNQPQHF
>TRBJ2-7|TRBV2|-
CASSEVVNSYEQYF
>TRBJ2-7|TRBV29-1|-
CSVDSPGNEQYF
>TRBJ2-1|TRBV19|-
CASSRGQSPNEQFF
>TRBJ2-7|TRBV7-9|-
CASSPRGQYSYEQYF
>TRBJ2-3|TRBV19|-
CASTGTVTDTQYF
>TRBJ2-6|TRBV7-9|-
CASSPAGTGANVLTF
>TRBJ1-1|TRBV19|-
CATATGAGTEAFF
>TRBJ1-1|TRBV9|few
CASSVQVNTEAFF
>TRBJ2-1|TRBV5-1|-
CASSLAWEYNEQFF
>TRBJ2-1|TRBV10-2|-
CASSGTGPGEQFF
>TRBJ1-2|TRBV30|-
CACPLEVYGYTF
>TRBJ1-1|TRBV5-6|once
CASSSPASFAEAFF
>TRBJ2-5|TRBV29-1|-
CSVTKTGQETQYF
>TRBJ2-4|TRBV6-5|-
CASSRTFQDIQYF
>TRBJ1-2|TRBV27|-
CASSPLGGGYGYTF
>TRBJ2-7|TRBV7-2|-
CASSGREREKVYEQYF
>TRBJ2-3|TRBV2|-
CASSGERGGKDTQYF
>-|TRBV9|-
CASSVGTPTSGEGHEQYF
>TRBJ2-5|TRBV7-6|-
CASSWGTSGGRETQYF
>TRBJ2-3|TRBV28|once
CASSLGRSTDTQYF
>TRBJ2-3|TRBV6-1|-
CASSEQGDTDTQYF
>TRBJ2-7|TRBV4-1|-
CASSQEYFGVPSSEQYF
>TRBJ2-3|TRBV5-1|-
CASSLGTGHPDTQYF
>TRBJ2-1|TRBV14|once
CASSHWGEAYNEQFF
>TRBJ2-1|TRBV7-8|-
CASSSRGGSGYNEQFF
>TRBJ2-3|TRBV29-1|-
CSVEVGLAGGDDTQYF
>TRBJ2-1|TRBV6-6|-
CASSYGPVLYNEQFF
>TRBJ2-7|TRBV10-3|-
CAISGQQGASDEQYF
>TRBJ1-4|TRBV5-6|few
CASSEGTGGEDEKLFF
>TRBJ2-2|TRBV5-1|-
CASSLASRAGELFF
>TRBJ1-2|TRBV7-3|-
CASSLTGGQEESSYGYTF
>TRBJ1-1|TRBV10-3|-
CAISEAGGTEAFF
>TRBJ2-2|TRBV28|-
CASRGGGDTGELFF
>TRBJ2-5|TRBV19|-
CASSIEETQYF
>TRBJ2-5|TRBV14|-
CASSQDRTSGSGFQETQYF
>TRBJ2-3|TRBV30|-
CAWSTVAGAVDTQYF
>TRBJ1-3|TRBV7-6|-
CASSLMQGARGNTIYF
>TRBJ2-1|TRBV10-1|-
CASSEPGLSNEQFF
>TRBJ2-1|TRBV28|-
CASSLESPSSSYNEQFF
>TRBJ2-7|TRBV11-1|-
CASSPDRGHEQYF
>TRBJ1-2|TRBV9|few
CASSVDALANYGYTF
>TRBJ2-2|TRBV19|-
CASSIEGTSGNTGELFF
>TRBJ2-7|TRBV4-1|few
CASSRTLGEEQYF
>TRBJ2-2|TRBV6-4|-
CASSGDSTGELFF
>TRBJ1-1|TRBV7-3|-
CASWRQGAEAFF
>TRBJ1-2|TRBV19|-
CASSIETGEFDGYTF